Presented here are 13 T cell receptor beta chains from one specimen sequenced in a study of CD8+CD57+ T cells in acquired aplastic anemia. Individuals selected for sequencing had exhibited CD8+CD57+ cell expansion on flow cytometry. Using genomic DNA as the template, TCR beta VDJ and CDR3 profiling was carried out. TCRdb analysed the reads with MiXCR anew, one entry per CDR3 protein. Among hundreds of thousands of distinct CDR3 sequences listed, more than 25% were seen once. Sequencing was carried out using sorted CD4+, CD8+, or CD8+CD57+ T cells (not recorded which) from PBMCs. All receptors derive from a human donor with aplastic anemia.

The chain carries TRBV20-1 and TRBJ1-2; D is perhaps TRBD1 (5 bases). CDR1 DFQATT and CDR2 SNEGSKA come from the germline V gene (reference sequence). The CDR3 extends over 16 amino acids. V was cut by 5 bases and J by 4 bases, with 23 bases left in between. CDR3 amino acids: CSAVTPGGSFFYGYTF. In DNA, the CDR3 is TGCAGTGCTGTCACCCCGGGGGGGAGCTTTTTCTATGGCTACACCTTC.

The CDR3 sequence is CSANAGNGNYGYTF. The CDR3, as DNA: TGCAGTGCTAACGCGGGGAACGGTAACTATGGCTACACCTTC. This sequence joins TRBV20-1 and TRBJ1-2, with no clear D. With 4 bases removed from V and 1 base from J, the gap between germline ends came to 13 bases. CDR1 and CDR2 from the germline V gene are DFQATT and SNEGSKA (reference sequence). This CDR3 has 14 residues.

This clonotype was detected only a few times. The V gene is TRBV27, the J gene TRBJ2-3; unclear D gene. Deletions cut 2 bases from V and 7 bases from J, with 10 bases between. The CDR3 runs 13 residues. Germline V CDR1 and CDR2: MNHEY, SMNVEV (reference sequence). CDR3 loop: CASSLMVRNTQYF. The CDR3 DNA reads as TGTGCCAGCAGTTTAATGGTCAGGAATACGCAGTATTTT.

Points on this clonotype: Mismatch with germline at one junction end may stem from a read error. The chain uses TRBV2 and TRBJ1-5; D remains ambiguous. This CDR3 is built from 14 residues. CDR1 and CDR2 (germline): SNHLY, FYNNEI. For the CDR3, the DNA is TGTGCCATCAGTAAGGCGGAGAGCAATCAGCCCCAGCATTTT. Its protein is CAISKAESNQPQHF.

The chain uses TRBV15 and TRBJ2-3; 9 nucleotides match TRBD1. CDR1 and CDR2 from the germline V gene are LNHNV and YYDKDF (reference sequence). The length of the CDR3 is 14 residues. After removal of 7 bases from V and 5 bases from J, the junction contained 7 bases not matched to a gene. This chain's CDR3 is CATTRDRVEDTQYF. The DNA of the CDR3 is TGTGCCACCACCCGGGACAGGGTCGAAGATACGCAGTATTTT. The full variable domain, rest sourced from reference TRBV15 and TRBJ2-3, is DAMVIQNPRYQVTQFGKPVTLSCSQTLNHNVMYWYQQKSSQAPKLLFHYYDKDFNNEADTPDNFQSRRPNTSFCFLDIRSPGLGDTAMYLCATTRDRVEDTQYFGPGTRLTVL.

In its sample, this clonotype was seen many times. V usage is TRBV19 and J usage is TRBJ2-2; unclear D gene. This CDR3 comprises 14 residues. CDR1 is LNHDA and CDR2 is SQIVND in the germline V gene (reference sequence). V lost 7 bases and J 3 bases, leaving 12 bases between the germline ends. CDR3: CASTTSWDTGELFF. CDR3 DNA: TGTGCCAGTACCACCTCCTGGGACACCGGGGAGCTGTTTTTT.

This clonotype has at least ten counts. The rearrangement joins TRBV9 to TRBJ1-6; unclear D gene. The ends were cut back, 4 bases at V and 5 bases at J, with 16 bases in the middle. This CDR3 is 16 amino acids long. The germline gives CDR1 SGDLS, CDR2 YYNGEE. The CDR3 DNA is TGTGCCAGCAGCCCGGAATCTGGGAGGAATAATTCACCCCTCCACTTT. Its protein product is CASSPESGRNNSPLHF.

This clonotype was seen a few times. A read error may produce the germline difference seen at one junction end. The chain carries TRBV19 and TRBJ2-1; TRBD1 aligns across 8 bases. The CDR3 consists of 15 residues. CDR1 and CDR2 (germline): LNHDA, SQIVND (reference sequence). CDR3 residues: CASNIGQGSYNEQFF. In DNA, the CDR3 is TGTGCCAGTAATATAGGACAGGGTTCCTACAATGAGCAGTTCTTC.

This clonotype came up a few times. This chain connects TRBV12-3 or TRBV12-4 to TRBJ2-1; D unresolved. The CDR3 consists of 19 residues. The V end was cut by 0 bases, the J end by 2 bases, with 20 bases between. The CDR3 loop is CASSLARFVGLGAYNEQFF. The DNA of the CDR3 is TGTGCCAGCAGTTTAGCCCGATTCGTAGGGCTGGGTGCCTACAATGAGCAGTTCTTC.

There are a few counts of this clonotype. The J gene is TRBJ2-7, the V gene TRBV5-1; TRBD1 agrees at 7 bases. Germline V gene sequence: CDR1 SGHRS, CDR2 YFSETQ. V dropped 4 bases and J dropped 5; count of bases not matched to a gene: 12. This CDR3 has 15 residues. The CDR3 nucleotides are TGCGCCAGCAGCCTCCGTGAGGGGGCGCCTAACGAGCAGTACTTC. Protein sequence: CASSLREGAPNEQYF. Full variable domain (remainder filled in from reference TRBV5-1 and TRBJ2-7): KAGVTQTPRYLIKTRGQQVTLSCSPISGHRSVSWYQQTPGQGLQFLFEYFSETQRNKGNFPGRFSGRQFSNSRSEMNVSTLELGDSALYLCASSLREGAPNEQYFGPGTRLTVT.

J is TRBJ1-3 and V is TRBV7-9; D call uncertain. This CDR3 spans 13 amino acids. Germline V CDR1 and CDR2: SEHNR, FQNEAQ (reference sequence). Between the trimmed V and J ends, which lost 2 bases and 4 bases, there was a span of 6 bases. The CDR3 is CASSLFAGNTIYF. In DNA, the CDR3 is TGTGCCAGCAGCTTATTCGCCGGAAACACCATATATTTT.

The chain joins TRBV25-1 to TRBJ1-5; 11 nucleotides match TRBD1. This CDR3 comprises 16 residues. CDR1 is MGHDK, CDR2 SYGVNS, per germline. Trimming took 6 bases from V and 6 from J; bases not matched to a gene: 10. The CDR3 DNA reads as TGTGCCAGCAGCCTACGGACAGGGGGCGGTGGTCAGCCCCAGCATTTT. Protein: CASSLRTGGGGQPQHF. The full variable domain, its missing parts supplied by reference TRBV25-1 and TRBJ1-5, is EADIYQTPRYLVIGTGKKITLECSQTMGHDKMYWYQQDPGMELHLIHYSYGVNSTEKGDLSSESTVSRIRTEHFPLTLESARPSHTSQYLCASSLRTGGGGQPQHFGDGTRLSIL.

This clonotype was seen once. The chain is built from TRBV3-1 and TRBJ2-3; the D gene is possibly TRBD2 (6 bases). Trimming cost V 0 bases and J 2 bases, with 12 bases left between them. The CDR3 spans 16 residues. Germline V gene data show CDR1 as LGHDT and CDR2 as YNNKEL (reference sequence). In DNA, the CDR3 is TGTGCCAGCAGCCAAGATCGGGCGGGGAACACAGATACGCAGTATTTT. Translation gives CASSQDRAGNTDTQYF.